A single sample is the source of the 18 T cell receptor beta chains below, sequenced in a study of OX40 agonist ivuxolimab in advanced cancers. Repertoires were generated with immunoSEQ multiplex PCR, while TCRdb's copy carries only in-frame clones and drops some. This sample has about 80,000 clones, with more than 70% found just once. Sequences were derived from CD4+ or CD8+ T cells sorted from blood, sampled in a trial of the OX40 agonist ivuxolimab. All receptors come from an adult with an advanced solid tumor such as melanoma, head and neck, liver or kidney cancer.

The V call is TRBV2, the J call TRBJ2-3, with D maybe TRBD1 (6 bases). V was clipped by 2 bases and J by 3 bases, with 15 bases between them. CDR1 is SNHLY, CDR2 FYNNEI, per germline. The CDR3 loop spans 16 amino acids. CDR3 in amino acids: CASSETRVGGTDTQYF. The CDR3 DNA sequence: TGTGCCAGCAGTGAAACGCGGGTAGGGGGAACAGATACGCAGTATTTT. Complete variable domain (other parts from reference TRBV2 and TRBJ2-3): EPEVTQTPSHQVTQMGQEVILRCVPISNHLYFYWYRQILGQKVEFLVSFYNNEISEKSEIFDDQFSVERPDGSNFTLKIRSTKLEDSAMYFCASSETRVGGTDTQYFGPGTRLTVL.

The genes are TRBV7-3 and TRBJ1-1, with 7 bases identical to TRBD1. Germline V lookup: CDR1 SGHTA, CDR2 FQGTGA. Trimming took 2 bases from V and 4 from J; bases not matched to a gene: 10. This CDR3 has 16 residues. CDR3 sequence reads: CASSLAAPGGSTEAFF. CDR3 nucleotide sequence: TGTGCCAGCAGCTTAGCCGCGCCAGGGGGTTCCACTGAAGCTTTCTTT.

The V gene is TRBV7-8, the J gene TRBJ2-1; D remains ambiguous. The V end lost 5 bases, the J end lost 4 bases, and 15 bases lay between the germline ends. CDR3 length: 15 residues. Germline lookup yields CDR1 SGHVS and CDR2 FQNEAQ. The CDR3 bases are TGTGCCAGCAGCCCCCCAATTGTCAATTACAATGAGCAGTTCTTC. Protein: CASSPPIVNYNEQFF.

The chain couples TRBV4-2 to TRBJ2-3; D is perhaps TRBD2 (6 bases). Trimming cost V 6 bases and J 1 base, with 17 bases left between them. This CDR3 has 16 amino acids. CDR1 is LGHNA and CDR2 is YNFKEQ in the germline V gene. CDR3 nucleotides: TGTGCCAGCAGGCTCGGCGGGGCCGCCGGCACAGATACGCAGTATTTT. Translated, it gives CASRLGGAAGTDTQYF.

This chain uses TRBV19 with TRBJ1-1; tentatively, D is TRBD1 (6 bases). V was clipped by 1 base and J by 6 bases, with 12 bases between them. Germline CDR1 is LNHDA and CDR2 is SQIVND (reference sequence). This CDR3 is 14 amino acids long. The CDR3 DNA follows: TGTGCCAGTAGTATAGTTATGGGACAATCTGAAGCTTTCTTT. It translates to CASSIVMGQSEAFF. Based on the CDR3 plus reference TRBV19 and TRBJ1-1, the full variable domain is DGGITQSPKYLFRKEGQNVTLSCEQNLNHDAMYWYRQDPGQGLRLIYYSQIVNDFQKGDIAEGYSVSREKKESFPLTVTSAQKNPTAFYLCASSIVMGQSEAFFGQGTRLTVV.

V gene TRBV2 combines with J gene TRBJ2-1; perhaps TRBD2 as D (5 bases). The CDR3 extends over 17 amino acids. CDR1 is SNHLY and CDR2 is FYNNEI in the germline V gene. Between the trimmed V and J ends, which lost 3 bases and 4 bases, there was a span of 19 bases. In nucleotides, the CDR3 is TGTGCCAGCAGTGATTCGCGGGTCCCGCCCCCGTACAATGAGCAGTTCTTC. As protein: CASSDSRVPPPYNEQFF.

The chain recombines TRBV7-9 with TRBJ2-3, with TRBD1 identical over 11 bases. From germline, CDR1 is SEHNR and CDR2 FQNEAQ (reference sequence). This CDR3 is built from 16 residues. After removal of 4 bases from V and 4 bases from J, the junction contained 7 bases not matched to a gene. CDR3 sequence: CASSSGTGGIADTQYF. CDR3 bases: TGTGCCAGCAGCTCGGGGACAGGGGGTATCGCAGATACGCAGTATTTT. Looking up the rest from reference TRBV7-9 and TRBJ2-3 gives the full variable domain: DTGVSQNPRHKITKRGQNVTFRCDPISEHNRLYWYRQTLGQGPEFLTYFQNEAQLEKSRLLSDRFSAERPKGSFSTLEIQRTEQGDSAMYLCASSSGTGGIADTQYFGPGTRLTVL.

V and J are TRBV5-1 and TRBJ2-3; no clear D. V was clipped by 2 bases and J by 2 bases, with 9 bases between them. The CDR3 length is 14 residues. Per the germline V gene, CDR1 is SGHRS and CDR2 is YFSETQ. The CDR3 here is CASSFGHNTDTQYF. For the CDR3, the DNA is TGCGCCAGCAGCTTTGGTCACAACACAGATACGCAGTATTTT.

The chain couples TRBV2 to TRBJ2-5; TRBD1 aligns across 7 bases. The CDR3 length is 15 residues. CDR1 and CDR2 (germline): SNHLY, FYNNEI. Trimming removed 6 bases from V and 0 bases from J; junction bases left unmatched: 7. CDR3 region: CASRRDRTYQETQYF. DNA of the CDR3: TGTGCCAGCAGAAGGGACAGAACGTACCAAGAGACCCAGTACTTC.

This clone was seen only a few times. V and J are TRBV5-1 and TRBJ2-2; the D gene is possibly TRBD1 (6 bases). This CDR3 contains 14 residues. The germline V gene encodes CDR1 SGHRS and CDR2 YFSETQ. V was shortened by 6 bases and J by 6 bases, with 15 bases between the two germline ends. As DNA, the CDR3 is TGCGCCAGCACCTCCGCGACAGGTTCCGGGGAGCTGTTTTTT. Its protein is CASTSATGSGELFF.

The chain is built from TRBV19 and TRBJ2-7, with 7 bases fitting TRBD1. This CDR3 comprises 14 residues. CDR1 is LNHDA and CDR2 is SQIVND in the germline V gene (reference sequence). V was clipped by 2 bases and J by 2 bases; unmatched bases: 3. CDR3: CASSITGAPYEQYF. In DNA form, the CDR3 reads TGTGCCAGTAGTATAACAGGGGCCCCCTACGAGCAGTACTTC.

V usage is TRBV7-9 and J usage is TRBJ2-1; the D is unclear. There are 15 residues in the CDR3. Germline V gene lookup returns CDR1 SEHNR and CDR2 FQNEAQ (reference sequence). Trimming removed 5 bases from V and 0 bases from J, with 11 bases in between. This CDR3 is CASSGIVSSYNEQFF. CDR3 coding DNA: TGTGCCAGCAGCGGGATCGTGAGCTCCTACAATGAGCAGTTCTTC.

The rearrangement links TRBV7-9 to TRBJ1-5; a weak D match, TRBD1 (6 bases). This CDR3 contains 13 residues. Germline V gives CDR1 SEHNR, CDR2 FQNEAQ (reference sequence). V was shortened by 5 bases and J by 5 bases, with 10 bases between the two germline ends. Written as DNA, the CDR3 is TGTGCCAGCAGCGGGGGGGCCCATCAGCCCCAGCATTTT. Translation: CASSGGAHQPQHF.

The genes are TRBV10-3 and TRBJ2-1; D may be TRBD2 (6 bases). Trimming stripped 0 bases from V and 9 bases from J, with 15 bases between. The CDR3 extends over 15 amino acids. In germline, CDR1 is ENHRY, CDR2 SYGVKD. DNA of the CDR3: TGTGCCATCAGTGAGTCTAAAACTAGCTTGAGTGAGCAGTTCTTC. Amino acid sequence: CAISESKTSLSEQFF.

This chain joins TRBV5-1 and TRBJ2-5; TRBD1 is a possible D gene (6 bases). The CDR3 length is 15 residues. Trimming took 3 bases from V and 0 from J, leaving 12 bases between them. Germline CDR1 and CDR2: SGHRS and YFSETQ. The CDR3 reads CASSSDRTNQETQYF. In DNA form, the CDR3 reads TGCGCCAGCAGCTCGGACAGAACCAACCAAGAGACCCAGTACTTC. The complete variable domain, with remaining parts taken from reference TRBV5-1 and TRBJ2-5, reads KAGVTQTPRYLIKTRGQQVTLSCSPISGHRSVSWYQQTPGQGLQFLFEYFSETQRNKGNFPGRFSGRQFSNSRSEMNVSTLELGDSALYLCASSSDRTNQETQYFGPGTRLLVL.

This clone occurred a few times. CDR3 sequence reads: CASRVDRENTEAFF. Written as DNA, the CDR3 is TGCGCCAGCAGGGTAGACAGGGAAAACACTGAAGCTTTCTTT. The rearrangement uses TRBV5-1 and TRBJ1-1, with 7 positions matching TRBD1. The CDR3 is 14 residues long. Trimming at V came to 5 bases and at J to 2 bases, leaving 6 bases not matched to a gene. Germline V gives CDR1 SGHRS, CDR2 YFSETQ.

The chain is built from TRBV7-3 and TRBJ1-5; possible D gene TRBD1, 5 bases. The CDR3 length is 15 residues. Trimming removed 5 bases at V and 6 bases at J, with 17 bases between. The germline gives CDR1 SGHTA, CDR2 FQGTGA. The CDR3 loop reads CASSRAGGDGQPQHF. CDR3 nucleotide sequence: TGTGCCAGCAGCAGAGCGGGGGGAGACGGTCAGCCCCAGCATTTT.

This chain joins TRBV5-1 and TRBJ2-3; no clear D gene. V was cut by 4 bases and J by 3 bases, with 6 bases left in between. CDR1 is SGHRS, CDR2 YFSETQ, per germline. The CDR3 spans 12 residues. In DNA form, the CDR3 reads TGCGCCAGCAGCCCTGCGACAGATACGCAGTATTTT. Translating it yields CASSPATDTQYF.